Listed below are T cell receptor beta chains from one sample, sequenced in a study of T cell repertoires in cytomegalovirus infection. No antigen has been identified for these receptors. MiXCR, applied by TCRdb to the reads, yields one record per CDR3 protein. This repertoire shows around 7,500 distinct CDR3 sequences, less than 70% found once; its top ten account for 73%. Sequencing was carried out using PBMCs, sequenced either directly or after in vitro stimulation (not recorded which). Receptor source: a human donor in good health (CMV status not recorded). Some clones in this sample may be carry-over from other donors' samples. CDR3s include the opening cysteine and the closing phenylalanine or tryptophan. Each record gives: CDR3 length, D gene, V gene, J gene, clone size, CDR3 protein, CDR3 DNA. The D gene is left open where the match is weak. Clone sizes are given selectively: once, few, many, or a class where the clone is expanded.

length: 15; D: TRBD2; V: TRBV12-3/TRBV12-4; J: TRBJ2-1; size: NA; CDR3: CASRTGTSGSREQFF; DNA: TGTGCCAGCAGAACCGGGACTAGCGGGAGTAGGGAGCAGTTCTTC
length: 10; D: NA; V: TRBV27; J: TRBJ2-3; size: few; CDR3: CASHGDTPYW; DNA: TGTGCCAGTCACGGAGATACGCCGTATTGG
length: 17; D: NA; V: TRBV4-2; J: TRBJ2-1; size: NA; CDR3: CASSQDSSSVGNNEPFF; DNA: TGTGCCAGCAGCCAAGATTCCTCTAGCGTTGGAAACAATGAGCCGTTCTTC
length: 14; D: NA; V: TRBV24-1; J: TRBJ1-2; size: many; CDR3: CATSDSDVLYGYTF; DNA: TGTGCCACCAGTGACTCGGACGTTCTCTATGGCTACACCTTC
length: 14; D: NA; V: TRBV20-1; J: TRBJ1-5; size: NA; CDR3: CSSLKGTSNQPQHF; DNA: TGCAGTTCTTTGAAGGGTACTAGCAATCAGCCCCAGCATTTT
length: 15; D: NA; V: TRBV7-4; J: TRBJ2-1; size: once; CDR3: CSSSICTGIYNEQFF; DNA: TGTTCCAGCAGCATTTGTACAGGGATTTACAATGAGCAGTTCTTT
length: 16; D: NA; V: TRBV7-9; J: TRBJ2-1; size: NA; CDR3: CASSLIGVISYNDQFF; DNA: TGTGCAAGCAGCTTAATCGGGGTCATCTCCTACAATGATCAGTTCTTC
length: 10; D: NA; V: TRBV27; J: TRBJ2-3; size: NA; CDR3: CASHGVTQYF; DNA: TGTGCAAGTCACGGAGTGACGCAGTATTTT
length: 14; D: NA; V: TRBV4-1; J: TRBJ1-1; size: NA; CDR3: CASSQELGNTEAFF; DNA: TGCGCCAGCAGCCAAGAGCTGGGGAACACTGAAGCTTTCTTT
length: 19; D: NA; V: TRBV19; J: TRBJ1-5; size: many; CDR3: CASRARGQATIYSNQPQHF; DNA: TGTGCCAGTAGGGCCCGGGGACAAGCGACGATCTATAGCAATCAGCCCCAGCATTTT
length: 14; D: TRBD2; V: TRBV6-1; J: TRBJ2-5; size: many; CDR3: CASSSGSTQETQYF; DNA: TGTGCCAGCAGTAGCGGGAGCACCCAAGAGACCCAGTACTTC
length: 15; D: NA; V: TRBV2; J: TRBJ1-2; size: NA; CDR3: CASNSSLSPWGGYTF; DNA: TGTGCCAGCAATTCCAGCCTCTCCCCCTGGGGAGGCTACACCTTC
length: 15; D: NA; V: TRBV7-9; J: TRBJ2-1; size: many; CDR3: CASSHLDKRDNEQFF; DNA: TGTGCCAGCAGCCATTTGGACAAACGGGACAATGAGCAGTTCTTC
length: 11; D: NA; V: TRBV10-2; J: TRBJ2-1; size: once; CDR3: CASSDYTEQLF; DNA: TGCGCCAGCAGTGATTACACGGAGCAGTTATTC
length: 15; D: NA; V: TRBV25-1; J: TRBJ2-1; size: NA; CDR3: CASSDSASPYNEQFF; DNA: TGTGCCAGCAGTGACTCTGCTAGTCCTTACAATGAGCAGTTCTTC
length: 20; D: TRBD2; V: TRBV3-1; J: TRBJ2-3; size: many; CDR3: CASSQEVQREIPRSRNTQYF; DNA: TGTGCCAGCAGCCAAGAGGTCCAGCGGGAGATCCCCAGGTCACGGAATACGCAGTATTTT
length: 18; D: NA; V: TRBV7-4; J: TRBJ2-3; size: few; CDR3: CASSLNRDYHLDTDTQYF; DNA: TGTGCCAGCAGCTTAAACAGGGACTACCACTTGGACACAGATACGCAGTATTTT
length: 14; D: NA; V: TRBV29-1; J: TRBJ2-1; size: NA; CDR3: CSVVVAASYNEQFF; DNA: TGCAGCGTTGTAGTAGCGGCCTCCTACAATGAGCAGTTCTTC
length: 17; D: NA; V: TRBV6-6; J: TRBJ1-3; size: few; CDR3: CASSYSDTLHSGNTIYF; DNA: TGTGCCAGCAGTTACTCAGACACACTGCACTCTGGAAACACCATATATTTT
length: 18; D: NA; V: TRBV11-2; J: TRBJ1-1; size: few; CDR3: CASSRSRGSTVRNTEAFF; DNA: TGTGCCAGCAGCCGTTCCCGGGGGAGTACAGTACGGAACACTGAAGCTTTCTTT
length: 18; D: NA; V: TRBV27; J: TRBJ1-1; size: NA; CDR3: CARSLSLSQPGTNTEAFF; DNA: TGTGCCCGCAGTTTATCGTTGAGCCAGCCCGGGACGAACACTGAAGCTTTCTTT
length: 16; D: NA; V: TRBV12-3/TRBV12-4; J: TRBJ1-1; size: NA; CDR3: CASSRRVSKPGTEAFF; DNA: TGTGCCAGCAGCCGCAGGGTTTCCAAACCTGGCACGGAAGCTTTCTTT
length: 13; D: NA; V: TRBV27; J: TRBJ2-4; size: NA; CDR3: CASSLDARNIQYF; DNA: TGTGCCAGCAGTTTAGATGCGAGGAACATTCAGTACTTC
length: 12; D: NA; V: TRBV19; J: TRBJ2-3; size: NA; CDR3: CASSEFRDTQYF; DNA: TGTGCCAGTAGTGAGTTCAGAGATACGCAGTATTTT
length: 17; D: TRBD2; V: TRBV3-1; J: TRBJ2-5; size: NA; CDR3: CASSQPRGTSGSETQYF; DNA: TGTGCCAGCAGCCAACCCAGAGGGACTAGCGGGAGCGAGACCCAGTACTTC
length: 15; D: TRBD1; V: TRBV7-4; J: TRBJ2-1; size: NA; CDR3: CASSIGTGLYNKLFF; DNA: TGTGCCAGCAGCATTGGGACAGGGCTTTACAATAAGCTGTTCTTC
length: 16; D: TRBD2; V: TRBV7-2; J: TRBJ2-1; size: NA; CDR3: CASSLALAAAYNEQFF; DNA: TGTGCCAGCAGCTTAGCGCTAGCGGCAGCCTACAATGAGCAGTTCTTC
length: 14; D: NA; V: TRBV7-9; J: TRBJ1-2; size: few; CDR3: CASTSSDRDYGYTF; DNA: TGTGCCAGCACCTCGTCGGACCGGGACTATGGCTACACCTTC
length: 16; D: NA; V: TRBV28; J: TRBJ1-1; size: NA; CDR3: CASSNGQTNTNTEAFF; DNA: TGTGCCAGCAGCAATGGACAGACCAACACTAACACTGAAGCTTTCTTT
length: 12; D: NA; V: TRBV6-6; J: TRBJ2-7; size: NA; CDR3: CASSLQYYEQYF; DNA: TGTGCCAGCAGTTTACAGTACTACGAGCAGTACTTC
length: 15; D: TRBD1; V: TRBV6-6; J: TRBJ1-5; size: NA; CDR3: CATGLRQGTKLLKHF; DNA: TGTGCCACAGGCCTCCGACAGGGGACCAAGCTTCTCAAGCATTTT
length: 13; D: TRBD2; V: TRBV20-1; J: TRBJ2-7; size: once; CDR3: CSATTSGSGEQYF; DNA: TGCAGTGCCACGACTAGCGGGAGCGGAGAGCAGTACTTC
length: 14; D: NA; V: TRBV12-3/TRBV12-4; J: TRBJ1-2; size: NA; CDR3: CASSPPLINYGYTF; DNA: TGTGCCAGCAGTCCACCCCTCATTAACTATGGCTACACCTTC
length: 15; D: TRBD1; V: TRBV7-4; J: TRBJ2-5; size: many; CDR3: CASSTAGTGEETQYF; DNA: TGTGCCAGCAGTACAGCCGGGACAGGGGAAGAGACCCAGTACTTC
length: 14; D: TRBD1; V: TRBV6-1; J: TRBJ1-5; size: many; CDR3: CASSMGQKNQPQHF; DNA: TGTGCCAGCAGCATGGGACAGAAGAATCAGCCCCAGCATTTT
length: 16; D: NA; V: TRBV7-9; J: TRBJ2-1; size: NA; CDR3: CASSLRGESAYNETFF; DNA: TGTGCCAGCAGCTTACGCGGCGAGAGCGCCTACAATGAGACGTTCTTC
length: 15; D: TRBD1; V: TRBV6-6; J: TRBJ1-5; size: NA; CDR3: CATCLRQGTNHPKHF; DNA: TGTGCCACATGCCTCCGACAGGGGACCAATCATCCCAAGCATTTT
length: 15; D: NA; V: TRBV4-1; J: TRBJ2-3; size: NA; CDR3: CASSQEGRGTDTQYF; DNA: TGCGCCAGCAGCCAAGAGGGTCGGGGCACAGATACGCAGTATTTT
length: 14; D: TRBD1; V: TRBV7-2; J: TRBJ1-5; size: NA; CDR3: CASSLQGANQPQHF; DNA: TGTGCCAGCAGCTTACAGGGGGCGAATCAGCCCCAGCATTTT
length: 12; D: NA; V: TRBV2; J: TRBJ1-2; size: NA; CDR3: CATKTTNYGYTF; DNA: TGTGCCACCAAGACAACTAACTATGGCTACACCTTC
length: 14; D: TRBD1; V: TRBV27; J: TRBJ2-5; size: NA; CDR3: CASWTGWGQETQYF; DNA: TGTGCCAGCTGGACAGGGTGGGGACAAGAGACCCAGTACTTC
length: 15; D: TRBD1; V: TRBV6-6; J: TRBJ1-2; size: few; CDR3: CASSYAGQARYGYTF; DNA: TGTGCCAGCAGTTACGCTGGACAGGCCCGCTATGGCTACACCTTC
length: 12; D: NA; V: TRBV24-1; J: TRBJ1-1; size: NA; CDR3: CATSGPNTDAFF; DNA: TGTGCCACCAGTGGCCCAAACACAGATGCTTTCTTT
length: 15; D: NA; V: TRBV2; J: TRBJ1-2; size: NA; CDR3: CASKYSHSPGGGYTF; DNA: TGTGCCAGCAAGTACAGCCACTCCCCCGGGGGAGGCTACACCTTC
length: 15; D: NA; V: TRBV7-9; J: TRBJ2-3; size: many; CDR3: CASSLARRATDTQYF; DNA: TGTGCCAGCAGCTTAGCTCGGCGGGCAACAGATACGCAGTATTTT
length: 16; D: TRBD1; V: TRBV12-3/TRBV12-4; J: TRBJ1-1; size: few; CDR3: CASPQGGQGFGTEAFF; DNA: TGTGCCAGCCCGCAGGGGGGACAGGGATTCGGCACTGAAGCTTTCTTT
length: 15; D: TRBD1; V: TRBV11-2; J: TRBJ1-1; size: many; CDR3: CASSLRTGPNTEAFF; DNA: TGTGCCAGCAGCTTGCGGACAGGCCCCAACACTGAAGCTTTCTTT
length: 12; D: NA; V: TRBV27; J: TRBJ2-2; size: large; CDR3: CASSENTGELFF; DNA: TGTGCCAGCAGTGAAAACACCGGGGAGCTGTTTTTT
length: 13; D: NA; V: TRBV7-2; J: TRBJ1-2; size: many; CDR3: CASSLNSYYGYTF; DNA: TGTGCCAGCAGCTTAAACAGCTACTATGGCTACACCTTC
length: 16; D: TRBD1; V: TRBV6-1; J: TRBJ1-1; size: many; CDR3: CASSKGQVLMNTEAFF; DNA: TGTGCCAGCAGTAAGGGACAGGTTCTTATGAACACTGAAGCTTTCTTT
length: 14; D: TRBD2; V: TRBV2; J: TRBJ2-4; size: few; CDR3: CASSDPSGDSIQYF; DNA: TGTGCCAGCAGTGACCCTAGCGGGGATTCCATTCAGTACTTC
length: 16; D: NA; V: TRBV7-9; J: TRBJ1-4; size: many; CDR3: CASSSGTYATNEKLFF; DNA: TGTGCCAGCAGCTCCGGGACTTATGCAACTAATGAAAAACTGTTTTTT